This is a list of T cell receptor beta chains from one sample in a study of cytomegalovirus exposure and HLA in healthy donors. TCRdb keeps only in-frame clones here, not all; method: immunoSEQ multiplex PCR. The sample consists of about 66,000 clones, around 96% of them appearing once. The specimen was PBMCs. These receptor sequences come from a man aged 18 to 29 in good health and CMV-seronegative. CDR3s include the opening cysteine and the closing phenylalanine or tryptophan. Fields, in order: D gene, J gene, clone size, V gene, CDR3 DNA, CDR3 protein. D genes are given only for firm matches. Some rows have no size entry. The others give once, few or many, or a class for an expanded clone.

-	TRBJ2-7	-	TRBV9	TGTGCCAGCAGCCCGATGTGGAGCGGGTCATTCTACGAGCAGTACTTC	CASSPMWSGSFYEQYF
-	TRBJ1-5	-	TRBV18	TGTGCCAGCTCACCACGGGGTGGGGCAGAAAATCAGCCCCAGCATTTT	CASSPRGGAENQPQHF
-	TRBJ2-7	-	TRBV27	TGTGCCAGCAGTTTAGGAGGGAGCACGATCTACGAGCAGTACTTC	CASSLGGSTIYEQYF
TRBD2	TRBJ2-5	-	TRBV9	TGTGCCAGCAGCGTAGGCAGCGGGATACAAGAGACCCAGTACTTC	CASSVGSGIQETQYF
-	TRBJ2-7	-	TRBV7-2	TGTGCCAGCAGCCAGACAGATTACGAGCAGTACTTC	CASSQTDYEQYF
TRBD1	TRBJ2-7	-	TRBV5-1	TGCGCCAGCAGCTTAGTATCCGGGACAGACTACGAGCAGTACTTC	CASSLVSGTDYEQYF
-	TRBJ2-7	-	TRBV6-5	TGTGCCAGCAGTTACGAGACTAGAGGCGAGCAGTACTTC	CASSYETRGEQYF
TRBD1	TRBJ2-7	-	TRBV5-1	TGCGCCAGCAGCGGACTGGAAGAGACAGGGGCCTACGAGCAGTACTTC	CASSGLEETGAYEQYF
-	TRBJ1-2	-	TRBV6-1	TGTGCCAGCAGTGAAGCACAGGGTTTCTTCTATGGCTACACCTTC	CASSEAQGFFYGYTF
-	TRBJ1-2	-	TRBV10-2	TGCGCCAGCAGCGACAGTATCTATGGCTACACCTTC	CASSDSIYGYTF
-	TRBJ2-7	-	TRBV28	TGTGCCAGCAGTGCTGTCGAGCGACCCCGGGACGAGCAGTACTTC	CASSAVERPRDEQYF
-	TRBJ1-1	-	TRBV4-2	TGTGCCAGCGGCCACCCCAATTCCCCGCAGACTGAAGCTTTCTTT	CASGHPNSPQTEAFF
-	TRBJ2-3	-	TRBV16	TGTGCCAGCAGCCAATCGAGACAGGTGGGGACAGATACGCAGTATTTT	CASSQSRQVGTDTQYF
TRBD1	TRBJ2-1	-	TRBV27	TGTGCCAGCAGTTTAAGGGGGCTCAGAGCGTACAATGAGCAGTTCTTC	CASSLRGLRAYNEQFF
TRBD1	TRBJ2-3	-	TRBV18	TGTGCCAGCTCTCGGGACAGGAGCACAGATACGCAGTATTTT	CASSRDRSTDTQYF
TRBD1	TRBJ1-5	-	TRBV9	TGTGCCAGCAGCCTCGGACAGGGGGTCGAGCCCCAGCATTTT	CASSLGQGVEPQHF
TRBD2	TRBJ2-5	-	TRBV4-3	TGCGCCAGCAGCCAAGGGAAGACTAGCGGTAAAGAGACCCAGTACTTC	CASSQGKTSGKETQYF
TRBD2	TRBJ2-7	-	TRBV4-2	TGTGCCAGCAGCCAAGCCCTCGGGGCGGGAGGAGCCTACGAGCAGTACTTC	CASSQALGAGGAYEQYF
TRBD1	TRBJ2-7	once	TRBV28	TGTGCCACCCGGGACAGCCCCTACGAGCAGTACTTC	CATRDSPYEQYF
TRBD2	TRBJ2-7	-	TRBV10-2	TGCGCCAGCGCTAGCGGGAGCTACGAGCAGTACTTC	CASASGSYEQYF
-	TRBJ2-7	-	TRBV9	TGTGCCAGCAGCGGATTACCGGGATCACGAGCGAACGAGCAGTACTTC	CASSGLPGSRANEQYF
-	TRBJ2-1	-	TRBV18	TGTGCCAGCTCACCATCCGGGATCACCTACAATGAGCAGTTCTTC	CASSPSGITYNEQFF
TRBD2	TRBJ2-5	once	TRBV28	TGTGCCAGCAGCTCCGGGACTAGCGGGAGTGTTCAAGAGACCCAGTACTTC	CASSSGTSGSVQETQYF
-	TRBJ1-2	-	TRBV10-1	TGCGCCAGCAGTGAGGACACTAACTATGGCTACACCTTC	CASSEDTNYGYTF
TRBD1	TRBJ1-4	-	TRBV9	TGTGCCAGCAGCGGTACCCCGACAGGGGTGGATGAAAAACTGTTTTTT	CASSGTPTGVDEKLFF
-	TRBJ2-2	-	TRBV7-9	TGTGCCAGCAGCTCTACGTCTGCGGAGGGGACCAACCTGTCCGGGGAGCTGTTTTTT	CASSSTSAEGTNLSGELFF
TRBD1	TRBJ2-3	-	TRBV29-1	TGCAGCGTTGAGGGGACAGGGGGAAGGGAAGACACAGATACGCAGTATTTT	CSVEGTGGREDTDTQYF
-	TRBJ1-4	-	TRBV21-1	TGTGCCAGCAGCAAAATGGAACAGTATAATGAAAAACTGTTTTTT	CASSKMEQYNEKLFF
-	TRBJ1-5	-	TRBV4-1	TGCGCCAGCAGCCGCTCGACGCCACTAGGCAATCAGCCCCAGCATTTT	CASSRSTPLGNQPQHF
TRBD1	TRBJ2-1	-	TRBV6-6	TGTGCCAGCAGTTACGAGGGACAGGGCCTCAATGAGCAGTTCTTC	CASSYEGQGLNEQFF
-	TRBJ1-2	-	TRBV4-1	TGCGCCAGCAGCCAAGAGGGACACGGCTATGGCTACACCTTC	CASSQEGHGYGYTF
-	TRBJ2-5	-	TRBV7-8	TGTGCCAGCAGCTTAGAGGTTCTGGGCTGGAGGGAGACCCAGTACTTC	CASSLEVLGWRETQYF
TRBD1	TRBJ1-4	medium-sized	TRBV6-4	TGTGCCAGCAGTGAGTCTCCGGGACAGGGTTCTGAAAAACTGTTTTTT	CASSESPGQGSEKLFF
-	TRBJ2-7	-	TRBV30	TGTGCCTGGAGTGTACAATCCCCGCAGGGTTTGTACTTC	CAWSVQSPQGLYF
TRBD1	TRBJ2-3	-	TRBV6-5	TGTGCCAGCAGCCCCAGGGGGCGCGAGACAGATACGCAGTATTTT	CASSPRGRETDTQYF
TRBD1	TRBJ1-1	-	TRBV10-3	TGTGCCATCAGTGCACAGGGGGAGAACACTGAAGCTTTCTTT	CAISAQGENTEAFF
-	TRBJ1-2	-	TRBV5-1	TGCGCCAGCAGCCTAAGAACCCAGGCAGTCTCTAACTATGGCTACACCTTC	CASSLRTQAVSNYGYTF
TRBD2	TRBJ2-2	-	TRBV13	TGTGCCAGCAGCGCGGGAACGTATAGCGGGAGGGCGAACACCGGGGAGCTGTTTTTT	CASSAGTYSGRANTGELFF
TRBD1	TRBJ2-7	-	TRBV11-2	TGTGCCAGCAGCGCCCAAACAGGGGGAGCTGACAGCCACTTC	CASSAQTGGADSHF
-	TRBJ1-1	-	TRBV28	TGTGCCAGCAGTTTCCCGCAGGAGAACACTGAAGCTTTCTTT	CASSFPQENTEAFF
-	TRBJ1-5	-	TRBV4-2	TGTGCCAGCAGCCCCGGACACTATAGCAATCAGCCCCAGCATTTT	CASSPGHYSNQPQHF